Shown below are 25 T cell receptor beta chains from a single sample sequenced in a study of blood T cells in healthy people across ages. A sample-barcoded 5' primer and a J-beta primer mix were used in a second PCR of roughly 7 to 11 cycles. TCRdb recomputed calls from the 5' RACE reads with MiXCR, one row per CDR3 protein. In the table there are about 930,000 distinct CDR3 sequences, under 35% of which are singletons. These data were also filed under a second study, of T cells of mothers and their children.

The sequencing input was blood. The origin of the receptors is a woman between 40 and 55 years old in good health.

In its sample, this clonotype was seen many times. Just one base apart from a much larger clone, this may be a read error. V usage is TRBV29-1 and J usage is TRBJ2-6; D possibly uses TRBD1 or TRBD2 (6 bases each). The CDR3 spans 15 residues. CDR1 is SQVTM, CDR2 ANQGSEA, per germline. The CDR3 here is CSVSTGGSGANVRTF. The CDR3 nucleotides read TGCAGCGTTTCGACCGGGGGCTCTGGGGCCAACGTCCGGACTTTC.

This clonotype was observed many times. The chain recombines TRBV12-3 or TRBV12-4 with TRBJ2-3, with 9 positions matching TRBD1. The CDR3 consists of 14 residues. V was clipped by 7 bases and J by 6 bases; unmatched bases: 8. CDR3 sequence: CASNPGQGADTQYF. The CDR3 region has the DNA TGTGCCAGCAACCCGGGACAGGGTGCCGATACGCAGTATTTT.

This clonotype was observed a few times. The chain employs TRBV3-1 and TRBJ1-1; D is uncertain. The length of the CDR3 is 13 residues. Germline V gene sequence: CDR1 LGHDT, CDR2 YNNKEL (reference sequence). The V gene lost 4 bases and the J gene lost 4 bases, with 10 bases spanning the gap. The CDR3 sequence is CASSLNVGTEAFF. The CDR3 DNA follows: TGTGCCAGCAGCCTCAACGTTGGCACTGAAGCTTTCTTT.

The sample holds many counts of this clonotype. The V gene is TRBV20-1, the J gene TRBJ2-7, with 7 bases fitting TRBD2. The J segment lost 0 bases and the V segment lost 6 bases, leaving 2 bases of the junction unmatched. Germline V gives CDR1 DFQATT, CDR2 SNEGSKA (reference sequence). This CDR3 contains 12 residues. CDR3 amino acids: CSARTSSYEQYF. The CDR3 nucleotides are TGCAGTGCAAGGACTAGCTCCTACGAGCAGTACTTC.

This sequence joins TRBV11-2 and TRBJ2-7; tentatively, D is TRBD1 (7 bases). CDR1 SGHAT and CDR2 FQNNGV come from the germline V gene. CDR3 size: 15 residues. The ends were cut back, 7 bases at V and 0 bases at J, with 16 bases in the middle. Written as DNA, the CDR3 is TGTGCCAGCACTCTAGGAGGGGACAGCTCCTACGAGCAGTACTTC. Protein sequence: CASTLGGDSSYEQYF.

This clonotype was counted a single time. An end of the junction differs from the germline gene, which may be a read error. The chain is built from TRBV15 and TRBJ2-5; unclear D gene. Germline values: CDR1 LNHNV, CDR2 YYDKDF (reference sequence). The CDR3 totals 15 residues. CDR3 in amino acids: CVTSRDKMGKETQYF. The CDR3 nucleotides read TGTGTCACCAGCAGAGATAAGATGGGGAAAGAGACCCAGTACTTC.

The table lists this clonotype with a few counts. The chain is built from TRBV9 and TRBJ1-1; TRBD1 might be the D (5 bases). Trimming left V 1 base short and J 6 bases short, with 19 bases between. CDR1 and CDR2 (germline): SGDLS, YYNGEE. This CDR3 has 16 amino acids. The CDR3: CASSVSDGRGGSEAFF. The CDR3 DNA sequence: TGTGCCAGCAGCGTAAGCGATGGGAGGGGTGGGTCTGAAGCTTTCTTT.

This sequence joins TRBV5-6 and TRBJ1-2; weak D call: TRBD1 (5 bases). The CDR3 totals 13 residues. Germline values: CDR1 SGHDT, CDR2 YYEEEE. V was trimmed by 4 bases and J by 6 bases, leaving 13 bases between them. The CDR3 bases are TGTGCCAGCAGCGGGGGGACGGACCATGGCTACACCTTC. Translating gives CASSGGTDHGYTF.

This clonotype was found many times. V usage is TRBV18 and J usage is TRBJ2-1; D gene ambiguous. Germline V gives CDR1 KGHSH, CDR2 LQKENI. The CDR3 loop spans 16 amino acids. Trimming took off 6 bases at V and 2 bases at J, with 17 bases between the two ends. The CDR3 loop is CASSPFGGATYNEQFF. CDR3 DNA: TGTGCCAGCTCGCCCTTTGGCGGAGCTACCTACAATGAGCAGTTCTTC.

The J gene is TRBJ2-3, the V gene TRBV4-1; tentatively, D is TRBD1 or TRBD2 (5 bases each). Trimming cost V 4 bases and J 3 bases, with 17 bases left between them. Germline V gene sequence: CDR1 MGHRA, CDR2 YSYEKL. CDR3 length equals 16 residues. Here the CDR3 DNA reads TGCGCCAGCAGCCTAATCGAAGGGGACGGGACAGATACGCAGTATTTT. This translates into CASSLIEGDGTDTQYF.

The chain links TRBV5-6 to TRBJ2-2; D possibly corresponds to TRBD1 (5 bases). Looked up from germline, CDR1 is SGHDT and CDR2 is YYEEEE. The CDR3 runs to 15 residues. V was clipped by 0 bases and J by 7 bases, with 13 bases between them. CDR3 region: CASSLGGRANGELFF. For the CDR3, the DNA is TGTGCCAGCAGCTTGGGAGGCAGGGCAAACGGGGAGCTGTTTTTT.

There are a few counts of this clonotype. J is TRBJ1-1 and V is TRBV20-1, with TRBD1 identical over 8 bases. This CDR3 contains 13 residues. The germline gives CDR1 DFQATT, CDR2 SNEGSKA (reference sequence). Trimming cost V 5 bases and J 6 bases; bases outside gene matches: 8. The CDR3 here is CSAGHLQGAEAFF. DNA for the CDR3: TGCAGTGCTGGACACCTACAGGGGGCTGAAGCTTTCTTT.

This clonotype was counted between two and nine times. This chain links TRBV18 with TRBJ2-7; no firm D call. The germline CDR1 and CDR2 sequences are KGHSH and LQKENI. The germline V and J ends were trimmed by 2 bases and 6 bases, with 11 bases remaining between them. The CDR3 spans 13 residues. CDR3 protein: CASSPGVNGEQYF. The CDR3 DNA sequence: TGTGCCAGCTCACCAGGGGTAAACGGCGAGCAGTACTTC.

The CDR3, as DNA: TGTGCCAGCACCGAGTGGGGGAGGTCCGAGCAGTACTTC. Its protein product is CASTEWGRSEQYF. This chain links TRBV2 with TRBJ2-5; D possibly corresponds to TRBD2 (6 bases). The J call may not be correct, given that the DNA end is closer to TRBJ2-7. Germline V gives CDR1 SNHLY, CDR2 FYNNEI. The CDR3 runs to 13 residues.

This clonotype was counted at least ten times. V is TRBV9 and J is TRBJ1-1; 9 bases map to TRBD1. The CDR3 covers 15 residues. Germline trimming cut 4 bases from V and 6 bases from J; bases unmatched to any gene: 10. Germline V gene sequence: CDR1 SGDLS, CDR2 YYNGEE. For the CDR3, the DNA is TGTGCCAGCAGCCCTGGGGACAGGGTGGGACCTGAAGCTTTCTTT. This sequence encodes CASSPGDRVGPEAFF.

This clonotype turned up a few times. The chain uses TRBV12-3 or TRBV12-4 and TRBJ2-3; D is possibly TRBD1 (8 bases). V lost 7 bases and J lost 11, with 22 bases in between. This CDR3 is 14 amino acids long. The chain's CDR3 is CASTLTGAGDVQYF. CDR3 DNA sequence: TGTGCCAGCACCTTGACAGGGGCGGGAGATGTGCAGTATTTT.

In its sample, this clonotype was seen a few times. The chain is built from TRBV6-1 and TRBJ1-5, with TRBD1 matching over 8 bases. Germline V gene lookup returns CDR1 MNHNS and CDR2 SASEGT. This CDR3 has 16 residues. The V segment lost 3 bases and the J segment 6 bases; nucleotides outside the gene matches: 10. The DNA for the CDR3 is TGTGCCAGCAGTGAGGACGCAGGGGGCCTTCGTCAGCCCCAGCATTTT. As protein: CASSEDAGGLRQPQHF.

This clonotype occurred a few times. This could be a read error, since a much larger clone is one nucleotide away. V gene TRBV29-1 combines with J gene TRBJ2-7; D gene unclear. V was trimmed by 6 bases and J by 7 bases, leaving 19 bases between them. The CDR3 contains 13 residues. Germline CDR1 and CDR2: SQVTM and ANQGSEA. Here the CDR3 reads CSVGMRLNNEQYF. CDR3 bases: TGCAGCGTCGGCATGCGACTTAACAATGAGCAGTACTTC.

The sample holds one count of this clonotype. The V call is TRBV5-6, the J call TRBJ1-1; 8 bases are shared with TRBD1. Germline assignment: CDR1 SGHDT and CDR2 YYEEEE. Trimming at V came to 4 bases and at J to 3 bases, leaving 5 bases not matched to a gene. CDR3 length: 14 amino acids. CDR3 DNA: TGTGCCAGCAGCCCAGGGGGCGCTTACACTGAAGCTTTCTTT. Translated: CASSPGGAYTEAFF.

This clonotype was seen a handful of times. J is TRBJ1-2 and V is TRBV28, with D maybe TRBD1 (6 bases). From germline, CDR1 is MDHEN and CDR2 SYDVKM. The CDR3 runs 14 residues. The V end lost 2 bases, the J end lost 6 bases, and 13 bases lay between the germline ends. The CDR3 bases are TGTGCCAGCAGTTTACTCCTGCAGGGGAATGGCTACACCTTC. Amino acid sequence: CASSLLLQGNGYTF.

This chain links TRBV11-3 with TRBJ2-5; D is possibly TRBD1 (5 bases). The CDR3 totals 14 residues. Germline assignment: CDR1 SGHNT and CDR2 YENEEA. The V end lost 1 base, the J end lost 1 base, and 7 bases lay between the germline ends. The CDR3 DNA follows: TGTGCCAGCAGCTTAGCCGACAGCCAAGAGACCCAGTACTTC. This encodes CASSLADSQETQYF. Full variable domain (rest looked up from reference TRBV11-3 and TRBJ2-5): EAGVVQSPRYKIIEKKQPVAFWCNPISGHNTLYWYLQNLGQGPELLIRYENEEAVDDSQLPKDRFSAERLKGVDSTLKIQPAELGDSAVYLCASSLADSQETQYFGPGTRLLVL.

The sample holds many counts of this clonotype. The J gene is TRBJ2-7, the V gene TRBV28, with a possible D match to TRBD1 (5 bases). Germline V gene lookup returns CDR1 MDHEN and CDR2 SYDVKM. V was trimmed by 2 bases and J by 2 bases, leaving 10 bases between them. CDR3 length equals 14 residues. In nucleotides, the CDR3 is TGTGCCAGCAGTTTACAGGGAACCACCTACGAGCAGTACTTC. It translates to CASSLQGTTYEQYF.

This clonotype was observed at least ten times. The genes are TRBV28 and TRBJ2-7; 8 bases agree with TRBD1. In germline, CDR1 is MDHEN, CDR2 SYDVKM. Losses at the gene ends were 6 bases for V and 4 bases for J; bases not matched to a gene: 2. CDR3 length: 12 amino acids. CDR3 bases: TGTGCCAGCAGGACAGGGGCTTACGAGCAGTACTTC. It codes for CASRTGAYEQYF. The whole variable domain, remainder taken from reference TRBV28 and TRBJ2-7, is DVKVTQSSRYLVKRTGEKVFLECVQDMDHENMFWYRQDPGLGLRLIYFSYDVKMKEKGDIPEGYSVSREKKERFSLILESASTNQTSMYLCASRTGAYEQYFGPGTRLTVT.

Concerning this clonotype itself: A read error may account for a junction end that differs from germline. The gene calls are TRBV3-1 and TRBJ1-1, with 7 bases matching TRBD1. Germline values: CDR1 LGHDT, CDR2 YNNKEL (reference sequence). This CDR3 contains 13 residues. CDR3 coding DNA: TGTGGCAGCAGCCTTCGGGACAGCAGAGAAGCTTTCTTT. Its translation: CGSSLRDSREAFF.

The CDR3 coding sequence is TGCAGTGCTCCCCGTGGACTAGCGGGCGACAATGAGCAGTTCTTC. It specifies CSAPRGLAGDNEQFF. The V and J genes are TRBV20-1 and TRBJ2-1; 11 bases align to TRBD2. The V gene end was trimmed by 5 bases and the J gene end by 5 bases; junction bases not matched to a gene: 8. This CDR3 region has 15 residues. Germline V lookup: CDR1 DFQATT, CDR2 SNEGSKA (reference sequence).